The 2 T cell receptor beta chains reported below all come from one sample, sequenced in a study of blood T cell repertoires in COVID-19. Sequencing was performed with immunoSEQ multiplex PCR; in TCRdb, only in-frame clones are kept and a portion is missing. The sample holds more than 65,000 clones, roughly 85% seen once. Sequenced input: peripheral blood. Source of these receptors: a man in his sixties with acute or convalescent COVID-19.

This chain connects TRBV5-6 to TRBJ2-5, with D hard to call. Germline loops: CDR1 SGHDT, CDR2 YYEEEE. V lost 0 bases and J lost 1, with 10 bases in between. The CDR3 totals 15 residues. DNA of the CDR3: TGTGCCAGCAGCTTGGGTTTAGCTGGCCAAGAGACCCAGTACTTC. This codes for CASSLGLAGQETQYF.

This chain joins TRBV5-1 and TRBJ2-3, with D perhaps TRBD2 (6 bases). The germline gives CDR1 SGHRS, CDR2 YFSETQ. Trimming shortened V by 4 bases and J by 0 bases, and 15 bases separated the two germline ends. The length of the CDR3 is 16 residues. As DNA, the CDR3 is TGCGCCAGCAGCCGGGGGTCATCACTTAGCACAGATACGCAGTATTTT. Its protein is CASSRGSSLSTDTQYF.